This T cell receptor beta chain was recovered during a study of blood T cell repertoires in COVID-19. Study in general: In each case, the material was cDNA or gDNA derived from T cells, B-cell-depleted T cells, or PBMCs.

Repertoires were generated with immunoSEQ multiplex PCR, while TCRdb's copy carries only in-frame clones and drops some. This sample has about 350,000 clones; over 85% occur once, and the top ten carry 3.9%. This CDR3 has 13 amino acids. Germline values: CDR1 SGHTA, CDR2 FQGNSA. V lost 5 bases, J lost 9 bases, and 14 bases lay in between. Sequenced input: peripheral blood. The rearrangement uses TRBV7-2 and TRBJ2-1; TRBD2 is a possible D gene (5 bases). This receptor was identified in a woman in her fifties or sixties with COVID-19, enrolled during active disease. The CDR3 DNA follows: TGTGCCAGCAGCAAACGGTCGGGGTTTGAGCAGTTCTTC. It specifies CASSKRSGFEQFF.